Below, 19 T cell receptor beta chains from the same sample are listed, as sequenced in a study of EBV T-cell therapy then PD-1 blockade in nasopharyngeal carcinoma. These receptors are not linked to any known antigen. Assay: immunoSEQ multiplex PCR; the TCRdb copy retains only in-frame clones and omits some. The sample has some 20,000 clones, 84% seen once. The treatment here: AdE1-LMPpoly-expanded autologous EBV-specific T-cell therapy followed by anti-PD-1 nivolumab. The source material was CD8+ T cells from blood, sampled at approximately day 61 from a patient whose treatment included autologous EBV-specific T cells and nivolumab. The receptors shown here come from a middle-aged man with nasopharyngeal carcinoma.

This chain connects TRBV7-3 to TRBJ2-7, with D unresolved. Germline V lookup: CDR1 SGHTA, CDR2 FQGTGA. Deletions cut 5 bases from V and 2 bases from J, with 10 bases between. This CDR3 comprises 13 residues. The CDR3 nucleotides read TGTGCCAGCAGCATCGGACGGCCCTACGAGCAGTACTTC. It specifies CASSIGRPYEQYF.

The chain recombines TRBV30 with TRBJ1-2, with D perhaps TRBD1 (5 bases). The CDR3 has 11 residues. V lost 7 bases, J lost 11 bases, and 17 bases lay in between. Germline V lookup: CDR1 GTSNPN, CDR2 SVGIG (reference sequence). The CDR3 DNA follows: TGTGCCTCCCATCCTCCTAGGGGATACACCTTC. It codes for CASHPPRGYTF.

This clone occurred once. J is TRBJ1-5 and V is TRBV21-1; the tabulated D call, TRBD1, remains unverified against the DNA. TRBV21-1 is described as a pseudogene. CDR3 size: 19 residues. Here the CDR3 reads CASPSYPFASQGCNQPQHF. The CDR3 DNA sequence: TGTGCCAGCCCCAGCTACCCTTTCGCTTCCCAGGGGTGCAATCAGCCCCAGCATTTT.

The gene calls are TRBV30 and TRBJ2-2; D tentatively reads TRBD1 or TRBD2 (5 bases each). CDR1 and CDR2 from the germline V gene are GTSNPN and SVGIG (reference sequence). V lost 3 bases to trimming and J lost 3 bases, with 14 bases between them. CDR3 length: 15 amino acids. CDR3 sequence reads: CAWRPLGVDTGELFF. CDR3 sequence (DNA): TGTGCCTGGAGGCCTTTGGGGGTGGACACCGGGGAGCTGTTTTTT. Based on the CDR3 plus reference TRBV30 and TRBJ2-2, the full variable domain is SQTIHQWPATLVQPVGSPLSLECTVEGTSNPNLYWYRQAAGRGLQLLFYSVGIGQISSEVPQNLSASRPQDRQFILSSKKLLLSDSGFYLCAWRPLGVDTGELFFGEGSRLTVL.

The V and J genes are TRBV5-1 and TRBJ1-1; a weak D match, TRBD1 (6 bases). CDR1 and CDR2 from the germline V gene are SGHRS and YFSETQ. The CDR3 consists of 13 residues. V was shortened by 7 bases and J by 0 bases, with 10 bases between the two germline ends. As DNA, the CDR3 is TGCGCCAGCGGTGACAGGTTGAACACTGAAGCTTTCTTT. Translated, it gives CASGDRLNTEAFF.

This clone was detected only a few times. The chain combines TRBV6-2 or TRBV6-3 with TRBJ1-2; unclear D gene. Germline loops: CDR1 MNHEY, CDR2 SVGEGT. The CDR3 extends over 13 amino acids. The ends were cut back, 4 bases at V and 8 bases at J, with 14 bases in the middle. The CDR3 protein is CASSSASWLGYTF. The CDR3 nucleotides are TGTGCCAGCAGTTCTGCATCCTGGTTAGGCTACACCTTC.

The chain combines TRBV5-4 with TRBJ1-5; the D gene is possibly TRBD1 (5 bases). V lost 5 bases to trimming and J lost 4 bases, with 13 bases between them. CDR1 SGHNT and CDR2 YYREEE come from the germline V gene (reference sequence). This CDR3 region has 14 residues. The CDR3 loop reads CASRTWGGNQPQHF. In DNA form, the CDR3 reads TGTGCCAGCAGAACGTGGGGGGGGAATCAGCCCCAGCATTTT.

In its sample, this clone was seen many times. The chain combines TRBV10-3 with TRBJ2-7; 9 bases fit TRBD1. Germline CDR1 ENHRY, CDR2 SYGVKD. The CDR3 sequence is 14 residues long. Germline trimming cut 10 bases from V and 0 bases from J; bases unmatched to any gene: 7. The CDR3 here is CATNPGQGSYEQYF. CDR3 DNA: TGTGCCACGAACCCGGGACAGGGCTCCTACGAGCAGTACTTC.

This chain uses TRBV5-8 with TRBJ1-2, with TRBD1 matching 7 bases. J lost 0 bases, V lost 3 bases, and 8 bases had no gene match. This CDR3 comprises 16 residues. The germline V gene encodes CDR1 SGHTS and CDR2 YDEGEE. As DNA, the CDR3 is TGTGCCAGCAGCTCCCGGGACAGAATTTCTAACTATGGCTACACCTTC. Protein: CASSSRDRISNYGYTF.

The V and J genes are TRBV2 and TRBJ2-5, with 7 bases lining up with TRBD2. J was trimmed by 7 bases and V by 7 bases; bases with no gene match: 12. Germline V gene data show CDR1 as SNHLY and CDR2 as FYNNEI. The length of the CDR3 is 14 residues. CDR3 in DNA: TGTGCCAGCACCAGGGAGGGGTTCGTGGGGACCCAGTACTTC. Protein sequence: CASTREGFVGTQYF.

This clone is medium-sized by share. The chain couples TRBV28 to TRBJ2-3; D is perhaps TRBD2 (5 bases). The CDR3 is 14 residues long. Trimming cost V 2 bases and J 4 bases, with 10 bases left between them. Germline V gives CDR1 MDHEN, CDR2 SYDVKM. The CDR3 region has the DNA TGTGCCAGCAGTTTACTAGTCGGGGCAGATACGCAGTATTTT. Its translation is CASSLLVGADTQYF. Full variable domain (rest looked up from reference TRBV28 and TRBJ2-3): DVKVTQSSRYLVKRTGEKVFLECVQDMDHENMFWYRQDPGLGLRLIYFSYDVKMKEKGDIPEGYSVSREKKERFSLILESASTNQTSMYLCASSLLVGADTQYFGPGTRLTVL.

The chain joins TRBV25-1 to TRBJ2-1; D ambiguous. Germline CDR1 MGHDK, CDR2 SYGVNS. The CDR3 runs to 14 residues. Trimming removed 4 bases at V and 0 bases at J, with 7 bases between. CDR3 protein: CASSAGSSYNEQFF. The CDR3 coding sequence is TGTGCCAGCAGTGCGGGTTCCTCCTACAATGAGCAGTTCTTC.

This chain links TRBV7-9 with TRBJ2-7; TRBD1 might be the D (6 bases). The CDR3 covers 13 residues. Germline CDR1 SEHNR, CDR2 FQNEAQ (reference sequence). V lost 2 bases, J lost 7 bases, and 12 bases lay in between. The CDR3 nucleotides are TGTGCCAGCAGCTTACCCGGACAGTTAGAGCAGTACTTC. It yields the protein CASSLPGQLEQYF.

This sequence joins TRBV7-6 and TRBJ1-2, with 8 bases lining up with TRBD1. The trim removed 5 bases at V and 5 bases at J, leaving 4 bases unmatched. Per germline, CDR1 SGHVS and CDR2 FNYEAQ. The CDR3 covers 13 residues. CDR3 sequence (DNA): TGTGCCAGCAGCCCCGACAGGGGATATGGCTACACCTTC. Residues: CASSPDRGYGYTF.

This chain uses TRBV2 with TRBJ1-4; TRBD1 matches 10 bases. This CDR3 contains 16 residues. From germline, CDR1 is SNHLY and CDR2 FYNNEI. V lost 8 bases, J lost 2 bases, and 8 bases stayed unmatched. The CDR3 DNA follows: TGTGCCAGCCAATGGACAGGGGGGAAGACTAATGAAAAACTGTTTTTT. This gives the protein CASQWTGGKTNEKLFF.

The chain carries TRBV9 and TRBJ2-7; D may be TRBD1 (5 bases). The CDR3 has 14 amino acids. Germline CDR1 is SGDLS and CDR2 is YYNGEE. Trimming cost V 0 bases and J 2 bases, with 9 bases left between them. In DNA form, the CDR3 reads TGTGCCAGCAGCGTAGACGCAGGGACCTACGAGCAGTACTTC. Translating it yields CASSVDAGTYEQYF.

CDR3 region: CSVVQGARGTGELFF. The CDR3 coding sequence is TGCAGCGTTGTCCAGGGGGCGCGGGGCACCGGGGAGCTGTTTTTT. The genes are TRBV29-1 and TRBJ2-2, with TRBD1 identical over 8 bases. CDR3 size: 15 residues. With V trimmed by 4 bases and J by 4 bases, 8 bases remained unmatched. In germline, CDR1 is SQVTM, CDR2 ANQGSEA.

This sequence joins TRBV4-1 and TRBJ2-1, with D perhaps TRBD1 (5 bases). V was pared by 2 bases and J by 0 bases, with 8 bases between. The CDR3 loop spans 15 amino acids. Germline lookup yields CDR1 MGHRA and CDR2 YSYEKL. The CDR3 nucleotides are TGCGCCAGCAGCCAAAGGCAGGGCTCCTACAATGAGCAGTTCTTC. As protein: CASSQRQGSYNEQFF.

CDR3 loop: CASSLGPDYGYTF. CDR3 DNA sequence: TGTGCCAGCAGCCTAGGCCCTGACTATGGCTACACCTTC. The chain joins TRBV7-2 to TRBJ1-2, with D hard to call. V was pared by 5 bases and J by 3 bases, with 10 bases between. Looked up from germline, CDR1 is SGHTA and CDR2 is FQGNSA. The length of the CDR3 is 13 residues.